The 3 T cell receptor beta chains presented below share a single source sample, sequenced in a study of metastatic and nonmetastatic thyroid tumors. No treatment of any kind had been given to any patient before thyroid surgery. TCRdb re-processed the PCR reads through MiXCR. The sample holds 25,000 to 30,000 clones, roughly 25% seen once. The sample was blood. All receptors come from a female donor with papillary thyroid cancer or a benign thyroid nodule (not recorded which). Some clones in this sample may be carry-over from other donors' samples.

By sample fraction, this clone is medium-sized. CDR3 sequence reads: CASLYRSSYEQYF. DNA of the CDR3: TGTGCCAGCCTATACCGGAGCTCCTACGAGCAGTACTTC. The chain is built from TRBV2 and TRBJ2-7; D is undetermined. Deletions cut 8 bases from V and 0 bases from J, with 11 bases between. The germline gives CDR1 SNHLY, CDR2 FYNNEI. CDR3 length: 13 residues. The variable domain in full, completed from reference TRBV2 and TRBJ2-7, reads EPEVTQTPSHQVTQMGQEVILRCVPISNHLYFYWYRQILGQKVEFLVSFYNNEISEKSEIFDDQFSVERPDGSNFTLKIRSTKLEDSAMYFCASLYRSSYEQYFGPGTRLTVT.

The chain links TRBV6-1 to TRBJ1-5, with D possibly TRBD1 on 5 matching bases. Germline assignment: CDR1 MNHNS and CDR2 SASEGT. The CDR3 extends over 13 amino acids. The ends were cut back, 3 bases at V and 7 bases at J, with 10 bases in the middle. The CDR3: CASSDRVRQPQHF. DNA of the CDR3: TGTGCCAGCAGTGACAGGGTTCGGCAGCCCCAGCATTTT.

On this clone itself: A junction end diverges from the germline sequence, so it may reflect a read error. The chain carries TRBV27 and TRBJ1-2; D is unclear. The CDR3 is made up of 14 amino acids. CDR1 is MNHEY, CDR2 SMNVEV, per germline (reference sequence). CDR3 protein: CASSLRGGVYGCTF. As DNA, the CDR3 is TGTGCCAGCAGTTTACGGGGAGGCGTGTATGGCTGCACCTTC.